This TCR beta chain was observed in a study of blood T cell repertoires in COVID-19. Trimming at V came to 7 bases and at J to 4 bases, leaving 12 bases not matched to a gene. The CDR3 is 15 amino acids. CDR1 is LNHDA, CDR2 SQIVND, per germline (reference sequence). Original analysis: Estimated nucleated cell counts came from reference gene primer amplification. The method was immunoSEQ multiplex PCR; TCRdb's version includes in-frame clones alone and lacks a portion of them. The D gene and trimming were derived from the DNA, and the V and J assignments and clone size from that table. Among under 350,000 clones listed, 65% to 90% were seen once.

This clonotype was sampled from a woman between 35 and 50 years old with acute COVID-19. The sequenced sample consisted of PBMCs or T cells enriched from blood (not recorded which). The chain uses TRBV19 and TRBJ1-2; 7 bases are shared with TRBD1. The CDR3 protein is CASTPDRDFTYGYTF. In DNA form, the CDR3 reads TGTGCCAGTACCCCTGACAGGGATTTCACCTATGGCTACACCTTC.